Reported below is one TCR beta chain. Some clones are missing from TCRdb's copy, which holds only in-frame ones; the method was immunoSEQ multiplex PCR. The table includes under 250,000 clones, 70% to 90% detected once. This record comes from a study of blood T cell repertoires in COVID-19. Study-wide background: Both acute and convalescent COVID-19 samples were obtained from the United States, Italy and Spain. PBMCs, B-cell-depleted T cells, or T cells were the source of the cDNA or gDNA that made up the material.

Sample: PBMCs or T cells enriched from blood (not recorded which). The clonotype comes from a woman aged 45-60 years with acute COVID-19.

CDR3 sequence reads: CASSPGQTYEQYF. The CDR3 DNA sequence: TGTGCCAGCAGCCCGGGACAGACCTACGAGCAGTACTTC. V gene TRBV7-4 combines with J gene TRBJ2-7; 7 bases are a match to TRBD1. The CDR3 length is 13 residues. From germline, CDR1 is SGHVT and CDR2 SQSDAQ. Germline trimming cut 5 bases from V and 2 bases from J; bases unmatched to any gene: 3.